A selection of T cell receptor beta chains follows, all from one sample in a study of regulatory and conventional T cells in RAG deficiency. Profiling relied on immunoSEQ multiplex PCR, and the TCRdb table lists in-frame clones only, not all of them. Of around 22,000 clones listed, about 92% were seen once; the top ten hold 0.55% to 0.9%. This same sample was also taken into another study, of regulatory T cells.

The sequenced sample consisted of CD4+ T cells sorted from blood. These receptors came from a human donor in good health. CDR3s include the opening cysteine and the closing phenylalanine or tryptophan. The D gene is left open where the match is weak. Clone size is shown for a subset of rows, as once, few, many or a class of expanded clone.

cdr3_nt: TGTGCCAGCAGCGTTGGGGGAACTGGAAACACCATATATTTT; cdr3_aa: CASSVGGTGNTIYF; clone_size: -; v_call: TRBV9; j_call: TRBJ1-3; d_call: -
cdr3_nt: TGTGCCAGCAGCCCTCGACAGGGGGCAGGTGGCTACACCTTC; cdr3_aa: CASSPRQGAGGYTF; clone_size: -; v_call: TRBV9; j_call: TRBJ1-2; d_call: TRBD1
cdr3_nt: TGTGCCAGCAGTGACCTCTGGCGAGTGAACACTGAAGCTTTCTTT; cdr3_aa: CASSDLWRVNTEAFF; clone_size: -; v_call: TRBV6-1; j_call: TRBJ1-1; d_call: -
cdr3_nt: TGTGCCAGCAGTGAACCGGGACAAGGTAGTGATGAGCAGTTCTTC; cdr3_aa: CASSEPGQGSDEQFF; clone_size: -; v_call: TRBV6-1; j_call: TRBJ2-1; d_call: -
cdr3_nt: TGTGCCAGCAGCTTAGCTGAGACAGATACGCAGTATTTT; cdr3_aa: CASSLAETDTQYF; clone_size: -; v_call: TRBV7-9; j_call: TRBJ2-3; d_call: -
cdr3_nt: TGTGCCAGTAGCCCACAAAGCTCCTACAATGAGCAGTTCTTC; cdr3_aa: CASSPQSSYNEQFF; clone_size: -; v_call: TRBV19; j_call: TRBJ2-1; d_call: -
cdr3_nt: TGTGCCAGTAGTATACAGGGGGCCACAGATACGCAGTATTTT; cdr3_aa: CASSIQGATDTQYF; clone_size: -; v_call: TRBV19; j_call: TRBJ2-3; d_call: TRBD1
cdr3_nt: TGTGCCAGCTCACGGACTAGCGGGAGTAGCGACGAGCAGTACTTC; cdr3_aa: CASSRTSGSSDEQYF; clone_size: -; v_call: TRBV18; j_call: TRBJ2-7; d_call: TRBD2
cdr3_nt: TGTGCCAGCCGACCTCCGACTAGTGCCGGGGAGCTGTTTTTT; cdr3_aa: CASRPPTSAGELFF; clone_size: once; v_call: TRBV28; j_call: TRBJ2-2; d_call: -
cdr3_nt: TGTGCCAGCAGCTTAGAGGGCTTACAAGAGACCCAGTACTTC; cdr3_aa: CASSLEGLQETQYF; clone_size: -; v_call: TRBV11-2; j_call: TRBJ2-5; d_call: -
cdr3_nt: TGTGCCAGCAGCCTAAGCGGGGAGACCCAGTACTTC; cdr3_aa: CASSLSGETQYF; clone_size: -; v_call: TRBV7-3; j_call: TRBJ2-5; d_call: -
cdr3_nt: TGTGCCAGCAGTTACTCGACACTCACCCGAGGGAACATTCAGTACTTC; cdr3_aa: CASSYSTLTRGNIQYF; clone_size: -; v_call: TRBV6-5; j_call: TRBJ2-4; d_call: -
cdr3_nt: TGCGCCAGCAGCTTGTCACCACAGTCCACTGAAGCTTTCTTT; cdr3_aa: CASSLSPQSTEAFF; clone_size: -; v_call: TRBV5-1; j_call: TRBJ1-1; d_call: -
cdr3_nt: TGTGCCAGCAGCGCCACCTACGAGCAGTACTTC; cdr3_aa: CASSATYEQYF; clone_size: -; v_call: TRBV7-2; j_call: TRBJ2-7; d_call: -
cdr3_nt: TGTGCCTGGAGTGTAAACCAGGTTCTTGGCGAGCAGTACTTC; cdr3_aa: CAWSVNQVLGEQYF; clone_size: -; v_call: TRBV30; j_call: TRBJ2-7; d_call: -
cdr3_nt: TGTGCCAGCATGACAGGGTTAAATGGCTACACCTTC; cdr3_aa: CASMTGLNGYTF; clone_size: -; v_call: TRBV6-1; j_call: TRBJ1-2; d_call: TRBD1
cdr3_nt: TGTGCCAGTACTAAACAGGGGGAGTTAGGCAATCAGCCCCAGCATTTT; cdr3_aa: CASTKQGELGNQPQHF; clone_size: -; v_call: TRBV19; j_call: TRBJ1-5; d_call: TRBD1
cdr3_nt: TGTGCCAGCAGTCTAGCCTCCGACACTGAAGCTTTCTTT; cdr3_aa: CASSLASDTEAFF; clone_size: -; v_call: TRBV2; j_call: TRBJ1-1; d_call: -
cdr3_nt: TGTGCCTGGAGTTTGGGTTTGTCCGGAAACACCATATATTTT; cdr3_aa: CAWSLGLSGNTIYF; clone_size: -; v_call: TRBV30; j_call: TRBJ1-3; d_call: -
cdr3_nt: TGTGCCATCGGGGCAGTAGTTGGAGAGCAGTACTTC; cdr3_aa: CAIGAVVGEQYF; clone_size: -; v_call: TRBV28; j_call: TRBJ2-7; d_call: -
cdr3_nt: TGTGCCAGCAGTGTACAGGGGCCGGTCGGGGAGCTGTTTTTT; cdr3_aa: CASSVQGPVGELFF; clone_size: -; v_call: TRBV27; j_call: TRBJ2-2; d_call: TRBD1
cdr3_nt: TGTGCCAGCTCACCTGGGACAGTCCGGTACGAGCAGTACTTC; cdr3_aa: CASSPGTVRYEQYF; clone_size: -; v_call: TRBV18; j_call: TRBJ2-7; d_call: TRBD1
cdr3_nt: TGTGCCAGCTCACCAGGGGAACGGGAGACCCAGTACTTC; cdr3_aa: CASSPGERETQYF; clone_size: -; v_call: TRBV18; j_call: TRBJ2-5; d_call: -
cdr3_nt: TGTGCCAGCAGCTTATTCGCGCAGGGCAGCTCCTACGAGCAGTACTTC; cdr3_aa: CASSLFAQGSSYEQYF; clone_size: once; v_call: TRBV7-6; j_call: TRBJ2-7; d_call: -
cdr3_nt: TGTGCCAGCAGCCCCGGGGGACGAGAGACCCAGTACTTC; cdr3_aa: CASSPGGRETQYF; clone_size: -; v_call: TRBV27; j_call: TRBJ2-5; d_call: -
cdr3_nt: TGCGCCAGCAGCACTCAGGACAGGAACACTGAAGCTTTCTTT; cdr3_aa: CASSTQDRNTEAFF; clone_size: -; v_call: TRBV5-1; j_call: TRBJ1-1; d_call: -
cdr3_nt: TGTGCCAGCAGCTCCCAGGGCAGGGTCTCTGGAAACACCATATATTTT; cdr3_aa: CASSSQGRVSGNTIYF; clone_size: -; v_call: TRBV5-4; j_call: TRBJ1-3; d_call: -
cdr3_nt: TGTGCCAGCAGCGTCCTAGCGGCTCAAGAGACCCAGTACTTC; cdr3_aa: CASSVLAAQETQYF; clone_size: -; v_call: TRBV9; j_call: TRBJ2-5; d_call: TRBD2
cdr3_nt: TGTGCCAGCAGCTTAGATGCGGGGAACCAAGAGACCCAGTACTTC; cdr3_aa: CASSLDAGNQETQYF; clone_size: -; v_call: TRBV11-2; j_call: TRBJ2-5; d_call: -
cdr3_nt: TGTGCCAGCAGCTTATTTGAGTCCCCCGATGGCTACACCTTC; cdr3_aa: CASSLFESPDGYTF; clone_size: -; v_call: TRBV7-8; j_call: TRBJ1-2; d_call: -
cdr3_nt: TGTGCCAGCACCCCAAACAGGGGTTATGGGGCCAACGTCCTGACTTTC; cdr3_aa: CASTPNRGYGANVLTF; clone_size: -; v_call: TRBV11-2; j_call: TRBJ2-6; d_call: TRBD1
cdr3_nt: TGTGCCAGTAGTATTGGATCTAGCGGGAGGGCCTCTTCCACCCAGTACTTC; cdr3_aa: CASSIGSSGRASSTQYF; clone_size: -; v_call: TRBV19; j_call: TRBJ2-5; d_call: TRBD2
cdr3_nt: TGTGCCAGCAGCCTATCCGGGACAGGGCATTCCTCCGAGCAGTACTTC; cdr3_aa: CASSLSGTGHSSEQYF; clone_size: -; v_call: TRBV11-3; j_call: TRBJ2-7; d_call: TRBD1
cdr3_nt: TGCGCCAGCAGCTTAGGACAGGGGGCCTACGAGCAGTACTTC; cdr3_aa: CASSLGQGAYEQYF; clone_size: -; v_call: TRBV5-1; j_call: TRBJ2-7; d_call: TRBD1
cdr3_nt: TGTGCCAGTAGTAAAGGACATCAGAACTATGGCTACACCTTC; cdr3_aa: CASSKGHQNYGYTF; clone_size: -; v_call: TRBV19; j_call: TRBJ1-2; d_call: -
cdr3_nt: TGTGCCAGCAGTGAAGCGCGGGGCAGATTCACAGATACGCAGTATTTT; cdr3_aa: CASSEARGRFTDTQYF; clone_size: -; v_call: TRBV6-1; j_call: TRBJ2-3; d_call: -
cdr3_nt: TGTGCCAGCAGTCCCTACTCGACAGGGGATAATTCACCCCTCCACTTT; cdr3_aa: CASSPYSTGDNSPLHF; clone_size: -; v_call: TRBV27; j_call: TRBJ1-6; d_call: TRBD1
cdr3_nt: TGCGCCAGCAGCCCTTTAGGCGGGATTGGGTTCTACGAGCAGTACTTC; cdr3_aa: CASSPLGGIGFYEQYF; clone_size: -; v_call: TRBV4-1; j_call: TRBJ2-7; d_call: -
cdr3_nt: TGTGCCAGCATCGAGTCCGTACCAGATGGCTACACCTTC; cdr3_aa: CASIESVPDGYTF; clone_size: -; v_call: TRBV2; j_call: TRBJ1-2; d_call: -
cdr3_nt: TGTGCCAGCAGCCCCACTAGTTCCAACACCGGGGAGCTGTTTTTT; cdr3_aa: CASSPTSSNTGELFF; clone_size: -; v_call: TRBV2; j_call: TRBJ2-2; d_call: -
cdr3_nt: TGCGCCAGCAGCTTGTCTGGATCTTATCTCGATGAGCAGTTCTTC; cdr3_aa: CASSLSGSYLDEQFF; clone_size: -; v_call: TRBV5-1; j_call: TRBJ2-1; d_call: -
cdr3_nt: TGTGCCAGCAGCTTGGGGAACTATGGCTACACCTTC; cdr3_aa: CASSLGNYGYTF; clone_size: -; v_call: TRBV5-4; j_call: TRBJ1-2; d_call: -
cdr3_nt: TGTGCCAGCTCACCACTTCAGGGACCGAACACTGAAGCTTTCTTT; cdr3_aa: CASSPLQGPNTEAFF; clone_size: -; v_call: TRBV18; j_call: TRBJ1-1; d_call: -
cdr3_nt: TGTGCCAGCAGTTTTACGACAGGAACTCCCTACGAGCAGTACTTC; cdr3_aa: CASSFTTGTPYEQYF; clone_size: -; v_call: TRBV6-5; j_call: TRBJ2-7; d_call: -
cdr3_nt: TGTGCCAGCAGTGGCAGACAGGGAGAGACCCAGTACTTC; cdr3_aa: CASSGRQGETQYF; clone_size: -; v_call: TRBV6-1; j_call: TRBJ2-5; d_call: TRBD1